This is a list of T cell receptor beta chains from one sample in a study of CD8 T cells in ankylosing spondylitis. TCRdb ran MiXCR on the 5' RACE reads and lists one entry per CDR3 protein. This table holds around 490,000 distinct CDR3 sequences, under 5.5% found once. Sample: blood, either unsorted or a sorted T cell fraction (not recorded which). The receptors come from a male donor with ankylosing spondylitis. The CDR3 runs from the conserved cysteine through the conserved F or W. The D gene is left open where the match is weak. Clone size is given for some rows only: seen once, a few or many times, or a class if the clone is expanded.

size: few; D: NA; J: TRBJ2-7; V: TRBV4-3; length: 14; DNA: TGCGCCAGCAGCCAATCTACGGGGGCCTACGAGCAGTACTTC; CDR3: CASSQSTGAYEQYF
size: few; D: TRBD1; J: TRBJ2-1; V: TRBV6-2/TRBV6-3; length: 14; DNA: TGTGCCAGTACGAGACAGGGGTCCTACAATGAGCAGTTCTTC; CDR3: CASTRQGSYNEQFF
size: many; D: NA; J: TRBJ1-4; V: TRBV5-1; length: 16; DNA: TGCGCCAGCAGCTTGGTTCCAGCAGCAACTAATGAAAAACTGTTTTTT; CDR3: CASSLVPAATNEKLFF
size: NA; D: NA; J: TRBJ2-3; V: TRBV20-1; length: 13; DNA: TGCAGTGCTTTCCAGGGGAGCACAGATACGCAGTATTTT; CDR3: CSAFQGSTDTQYF
size: many; D: NA; J: TRBJ1-2; V: TRBV18; length: 16; DNA: TGTGCCAGCTCACCACCGTCGACATTGGCTAACTATGGCTACACCTTC; CDR3: CASSPPSTLANYGYTF
size: NA; D: NA; J: TRBJ2-7; V: TRBV20-1; length: 12; DNA: TGCAGTGCGGGCCGTAGCTCCTACGAGCAGTACTTC; CDR3: CSAGRSSYEQYF
size: NA; D: NA; J: TRBJ2-5; V: TRBV7-2; length: 12; DNA: TGTGCCAGCAGCTTCTTTCCGGAGACCCAGTACTTC; CDR3: CASSFFPETQYF
size: NA; D: TRBD1; J: TRBJ2-7; V: TRBV6-2/TRBV6-3; length: 14; DNA: TGTGCCAGCAGTCCGGGCAGGGGGCTACACGAGCAGTACTTC; CDR3: CASSPGRGLHEQYF
size: many; D: NA; J: TRBJ2-2; V: TRBV20-1; length: 14; DNA: TGCAGTGCTAGAGTATGGCTAAACACCGGGGAGCTGTTTTTT; CDR3: CSARVWLNTGELFF
size: many; D: NA; J: TRBJ2-3; V: TRBV6-1; length: 15; DNA: TGTGCCAGCAGTGAAAAGTTGGAGGGGGCCCATCCGCAGTATTTT; CDR3: CASSEKLEGAHPQYF
size: many; D: TRBD2; J: TRBJ2-3; V: TRBV6-2/TRBV6-3; length: 16; DNA: TGTGCCAGCGGGCCTCGGACTAGCGGGGGCACAGATACGCAGTATTTT; CDR3: CASGPRTSGGTDTQYF
size: many; D: NA; J: TRBJ2-5; V: TRBV29-1; length: 12; DNA: TGCAGCGCCCGACTAGGGGGGGAGACCCAGTACTTC; CDR3: CSARLGGETQYF
size: many; D: TRBD1; J: TRBJ2-6; V: TRBV7-9; length: 14; DNA: TGTGCCAGCAGCCGGACCGGGACAGGGAATGTCCTGACTTTC; CDR3: CASSRTGTGNVLTF
size: NA; D: NA; J: TRBJ2-5; V: TRBV14; length: 16; DNA: TGTGCCAGCAGCCGAGGGCTCTCGGTAACGCAAGAGACCCAGTACTTC; CDR3: CASSRGLSVTQETQYF
size: many; D: NA; J: TRBJ2-1; V: TRBV7-9; length: 15; DNA: TGTGCCAGCAGCTTATCTCTTGGCATGAACAATGAGCAGTTCTTC; CDR3: CASSLSLGMNNEQFF
size: many; D: NA; J: TRBJ2-3; V: TRBV10-3; length: 15; DNA: TGTGCCATCAGTGAGTCGATAGGGTTCACAGATACGCAGTATTTT; CDR3: CAISESIGFTDTQYF
size: many; D: TRBD2; J: TRBJ2-1; V: TRBV28; length: 15; DNA: TGTGCCAGCAGTTTATGGCCGGGAGGCCACAATGAGCAGTTCTTC; CDR3: CASSLWPGGHNEQFF
size: NA; D: TRBD1; J: TRBJ2-2; V: TRBV20-1; length: 15; DNA: TGCAGTGCTAGGACAGGGGTGGCGAACACCGGGGAGCTGTTTTTT; CDR3: CSARTGVANTGELFF
size: many; D: NA; J: TRBJ2-1; V: TRBV29-1; length: 14; DNA: TGCAGCGTTGGTAATGGGGGGGGCCTTGGCGGGCAGTTCTTC; CDR3: CSVGNGGGLGGQFF